This TCR beta chain was found in a study of shared clonotypes between healthy human individuals. Sequencing used immunoSEQ multiplex PCR; TCRdb keeps in-frame clones, though not all of them. The sample includes about 610,000 clones, around 97% of them seen just once. Germline V lookup: CDR1 SGHRS, CDR2 YFSETQ. The CDR3 totals 14 residues. V shed 0 bases and J shed 1 base, with 7 bases lying between them. Sequencing was performed on naive CD4+ T cells sorted from blood. As for subset: CD45RA+ positively selected. This clonotype originated in a woman in her 30s in good health. The genes are TRBV5-1 and TRBJ1-1; no definite D call. The CDR3 protein is CASSLGVTNTEAFF. The CDR3 DNA follows: TGCGCCAGCAGCTTGGGGGTGACGAACACTGAAGCTTTCTTT.